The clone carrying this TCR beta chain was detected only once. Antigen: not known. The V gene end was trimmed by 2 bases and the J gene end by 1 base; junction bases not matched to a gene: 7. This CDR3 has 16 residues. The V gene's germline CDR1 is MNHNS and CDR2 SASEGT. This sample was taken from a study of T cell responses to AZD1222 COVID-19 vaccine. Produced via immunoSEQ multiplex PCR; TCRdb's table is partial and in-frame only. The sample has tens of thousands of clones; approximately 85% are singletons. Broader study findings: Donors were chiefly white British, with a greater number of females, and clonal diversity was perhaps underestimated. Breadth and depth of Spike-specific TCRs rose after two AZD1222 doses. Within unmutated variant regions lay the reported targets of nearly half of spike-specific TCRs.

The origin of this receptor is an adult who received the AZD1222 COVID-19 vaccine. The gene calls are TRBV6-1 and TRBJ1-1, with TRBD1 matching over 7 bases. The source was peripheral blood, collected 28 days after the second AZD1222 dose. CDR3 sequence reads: CASSEQTAGGNTEAFF. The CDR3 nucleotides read TGTGCCAGCAGTGAACAAACCGCAGGGGGGAACACTGAAGCTTTCTTT.